The present T cell receptor (beta chain) was sequenced within a study of CD8+ T cells in alopecia areata. Following RNA extraction, reverse transcription yielded cDNA that acted as the sequencing template. TCRdb's table, derived via immunoSEQ multiplex PCR, lists solely in-frame clones and lacks some. Here the sample spans 130,000 to 150,000 clones, more than 45% being singletons. In alopecia areata patients, both lesional scalp punch biopsies and peripheral blood were collected. This CDR3 contains 13 residues. Germline loops: CDR1 SQVTM, CDR2 ANQGSEA. V was clipped by 7 bases and J by 5 bases, with 14 bases between them. This clone has only a few counts.

Sequencing was carried out using CD4+ T cells sorted from blood. The sequence was obtained from a human donor with alopecia areata. The chain combines TRBV29-1 with TRBJ2-2, with D possibly being TRBD1 or TRBD2 (5 bases each). The CDR3, as DNA: TGCAGCGGGATTCCAGGGAGAACCGGGGAGCTGTTTTTT. Amino acid sequence: CSGIPGRTGELFF.